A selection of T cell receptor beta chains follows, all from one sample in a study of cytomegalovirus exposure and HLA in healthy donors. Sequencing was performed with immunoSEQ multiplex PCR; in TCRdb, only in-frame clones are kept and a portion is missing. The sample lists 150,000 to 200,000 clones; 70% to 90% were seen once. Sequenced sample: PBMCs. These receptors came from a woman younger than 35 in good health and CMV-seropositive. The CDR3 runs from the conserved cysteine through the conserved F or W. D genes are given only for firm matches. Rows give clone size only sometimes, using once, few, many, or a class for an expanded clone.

CASSVLRGGGNTEAFF TGTGCCAGCAGCGTACTAAGGGGAGGGGGAAACACTGAAGCTTTCTTT TRBV9 . . TRBJ1-1
CASSSAGTREREQYF TGTGCCAGCAGCTCGGCTGGGACTAGGGAGAGGGAGCAGTACTTC TRBV5-4 . TRBD2 TRBJ2-7
CASSLTPLGADEAFF TGTGCTAGTAGTCTAACCCCACTGGGCGCAGATGAAGCTTTCTTT TRBV12-5 . . TRBJ1-1
CAWTQPNRSEKLFF TGTGCCTGGACCCAGCCAAATAGGAGTGAAAAACTGTTTTTT TRBV30 . . TRBJ1-4
CASSLGGGGATDTQYF TGCGCCAGCAGCTTGGGTGGCGGGGGGGCAACAGATACGCAGTATTTT TRBV5-1 once TRBD2 TRBJ2-3
CASSFWAGANVLTF TGTGCCAGCAGCTTCTGGGCCGGGGCCAACGTCCTGACTTTC TRBV7-9 . . TRBJ2-6
CASMTGQSVRQPQHF TGTGCCAGCATGACCGGACAGAGCGTTCGTCAGCCCCAGCATTTT TRBV28 . . TRBJ1-5
CASDFRDRGQETQYF TGTGCCAGCGATTTCCGGGACAGGGGGCAAGAGACCCAGTACTTC TRBV6-1 once TRBD1 TRBJ2-5
CASTPDRDDQPQHF TGTGCCAGCACTCCGGACAGGGACGATCAGCCCCAGCATTTT TRBV7-4 . TRBD1 TRBJ1-5
CASSPGGNGGEVRGTEAFF TGTGCCAGCAGCCCCGGAGGAAACGGAGGGGAAGTCCGGGGCACTGAAGCTTTCTTT TRBV6-4 . . TRBJ1-1
CASSLETGRAYGYTF TGTGCCAGCAGTTTGGAGACAGGGCGGGCCTATGGCTACACCTTC TRBV28 . TRBD1 TRBJ1-2
CASSLQGMSYEQYF TGCGCCAGCAGCTTGCAGGGGATGTCCTACGAGCAGTACTTC TRBV5-1 . . TRBJ2-7
CASSEAAGGRVGYTF TGTGCCAGCAGCGAAGCCGCAGGGGGAAGGGTTGGCTACACCTTC TRBV6-1 . TRBD1 TRBJ1-2
CASSGGTAATDTQYF TGCGCCAGCAGCGGCGGGACAGCAGCCACAGATACGCAGTATTTT TRBV5-1 . . TRBJ2-3
CASSLAAGTSYEQYF TGTGCCAGCAGCTTAGCCGCAGGGACTTCCTACGAGCAGTACTTC TRBV7-2 . . TRBJ2-7
CASSSWPTEAFF TGTGCCAGCAGCTCCTGGCCTACTGAAGCTTTCTTT TRBV7-3 . . TRBJ1-1
CATSRAGGINNEQFF TGTGCCACCAGCAGAGCGGGGGGGATCAACAATGAGCAGTTCTTC TRBV15 . TRBD2 TRBJ2-1
CASSSWDSYNEQFF TGTGCCAGCAGTTCATGGGACAGCTACAATGAGCAGTTCTTC TRBV27 . TRBD1 TRBJ2-1
CASSAGTVLNF TGTGCCAGCAGTGCGGGGACAGTCTTGAACTTC TRBV2 once TRBD1 TRBJ2-4
CASSYWQGAVNEQFF TGTGCCAGCAGTTACTGGCAGGGGGCCGTGAATGAGCAGTTCTTC TRBV6-5 . TRBD1 TRBJ2-1
CASGLVGPSTGTGELFF TGTGCTAGTGGTTTGGTGGGGCCATCTACAGGCACCGGGGAGCTGTTTTTT TRBV12-5 once . TRBJ2-2
CASSLAGPGAGELFF TGTGCCAGCAGTTTAGCGGGCCCAGGGGCCGGGGAGCTGTTTTTT TRBV28 . . TRBJ2-2
CASSSLAGEAFF TGTGCCAGCAGCTCCCTGGCCGGGGAAGCTTTCTTT TRBV5-4 . . TRBJ1-1
CASSQKTSIQETQYF TGCGCCAGCAGCCAAAAGACTAGCATACAAGAGACCCAGTACTTC TRBV4-1 . TRBD2 TRBJ2-5
CASTLLRGRSYNEQFF TGTGCCAGCACGCTACTCAGGGGGCGATCCTACAATGAGCAGTTCTTC TRBV11-2 . TRBD1 TRBJ2-1
CASSGYRNLNTEAFF TGTGCCAGCAGCGGATACAGGAACCTGAACACTGAAGCTTTCTTT TRBV7-9 . . TRBJ1-1
CASRTSESSYNEQFF TGCGCCAGCAGGACTAGCGAGAGCTCCTACAATGAGCAGTTCTTC TRBV5-1 few TRBD2 TRBJ2-1
CASSSFRTDRGGELFF TGTGCCAGCAGCTCATTCCGGACAGACAGGGGAGGGGAGCTGTTTTTT TRBV7-8 . TRBD1 TRBJ2-2
CSAEVTGGVYEQYF TGCAGCGCCGAGGTGACAGGGGGCGTCTACGAGCAGTACTTC TRBV29-1 . TRBD1 TRBJ2-7
CASSPLSGDTQYF TGTGCCAGCAGCCCTTTAAGCGGAGATACGCAGTATTTT TRBV9 . . TRBJ2-3
CASSTAGDGTDTQYF TGTGCCAGTAGTACCGCGGGGGATGGCACAGATACGCAGTATTTT TRBV19 . TRBD2 TRBJ2-3